The rows below give T cell receptor beta chains drawn from one sample of a study of T cell responses to AZD1222 COVID-19 vaccine. Some clones are missing from TCRdb's copy, which holds only in-frame ones; the method was immunoSEQ multiplex PCR. The top ten hold about 3.1% of the sample, which has roughly 85,000 clones, about nine tenths seen once. The specimen was peripheral blood, collected 28 days after the second AZD1222 dose. The receptors were sampled from an adult who received the AZD1222 COVID-19 vaccine. The CDR3 runs from the conserved cysteine through the conserved F or W. A D gene is named only where the DNA matches it firmly. The size field is filled for only some rows; it gives once, few, many or a size class.

CDR3nt,CDR3aa,v_gene,j_gene,abundance,d_gene
TGTGCCAGCAGGACGACAGGGGCCCACGAGCAGTACTTC,CASRTTGAHEQYF,TRBV2,TRBJ2-7,-,TRBD1
TGTGCCAGCAGCGGGGACAGTCTGGAAGAAAAACTGTTTTTT,CASSGDSLEEKLFF,TRBV5-4,TRBJ1-4,-,TRBD1
TGTGCCAGCACCCCTCTTGGTGAGGGCCTGAACACTGAAGCTTTCTTT,CASTPLGEGLNTEAFF,TRBV7-9,TRBJ1-1,-,-
TGTGCCAGCAGCTCCACAAGACAGTCCGCAGCTTTCTTT,CASSSTRQSAAFF,TRBV7-8,TRBJ1-1,-,-
TGTGCCAGCAGCTTGGGACAGGGGAACACTGAAGCTTTCTTT,CASSLGQGNTEAFF,TRBV7-3,TRBJ1-1,-,TRBD1
TGTGCCAGCAGCTTGTTTGGGGTCACTGAAGCTTTCTTT,CASSLFGVTEAFF,TRBV5-4,TRBJ1-1,-,-
TGTGCCAGCAGTTTGACTCCCCGGACAGGGGGCGCATTTGATACGCAGTATTTT,CASSLTPRTGGAFDTQYF,TRBV27,TRBJ2-3,-,TRBD1
TGCGCCAGCAGCTTCGGGACAGGGTTTGGCTACACCTTC,CASSFGTGFGYTF,TRBV5-1,TRBJ1-2,-,TRBD1
TGTGCCAGCAGCTCGGGACAGGAATACGAGCAGTACTTC,CASSSGQEYEQYF,TRBV5-4,TRBJ2-7,-,TRBD1
TGTGCCAGCAGCTCCGCGGATACGCAGTATTTT,CASSSADTQYF,TRBV11-3,TRBJ2-3,-,-
TGTGCCAGCAGCCAAGAATTTGGACAGGGGGATCGAGGCTATGGCTACACCTTC,CASSQEFGQGDRGYGYTF,TRBV4-2,TRBJ1-2,once,TRBD1
TGCAGTGCTAGTGGGGGGCTGGGCGAGACCCAGTACTTC,CSASGGLGETQYF,TRBV20-1,TRBJ2-5,-,-
TGTGCCAGCAGTGAAAGGGGTACCTACGGGGACTATGGCTACACCTTC,CASSERGTYGDYGYTF,TRBV6-1,TRBJ1-2,-,-
TGTGCCAGCAGCTCACAGGGGCAAGCTAACTATGGCTACACCTTC,CASSSQGQANYGYTF,TRBV9,TRBJ1-2,-,TRBD1
TGTGCCAGCAGCCAACCCGGACAGGGTTACAATGAGCAGTTCTTC,CASSQPGQGYNEQFF,TRBV4-2,TRBJ2-1,-,TRBD1
TGTGCCAGCAGTTCTCACATGAACACTGAAGCTTTCTTT,CASSSHMNTEAFF,TRBV28,TRBJ1-1,-,-
TGTGCCACCAGTGATGCCTACAATGAGCAGTTCTTC,CATSDAYNEQFF,TRBV24-1,TRBJ2-1,-,-
TGTGCCAGCAGCATACGGGAGCCGGGTGAGCAGTTCTTC,CASSIREPGEQFF,TRBV7-8,TRBJ2-1,-,-
TGTGCCAGCAGCCCAGGTGGGACAGGGGGTCACTGGAGCAATCAGCCCCAGCATTTT,CASSPGGTGGHWSNQPQHF,TRBV7-9,TRBJ1-5,-,TRBD1
TGTGCCACCAGTGATCCGACTAGCGGGGGTCTCGGCGGGGAGCTGTTTTTT,CATSDPTSGGLGGELFF,TRBV24-1,TRBJ2-2,-,TRBD2
TGTGCCAGCAGCCCATCGGAGGTTGCCAGGGGAGGAGGCTACACCTTC,CASSPSEVARGGGYTF,TRBV9,TRBJ1-2,-,-
TGTGCCTGCCCCTTTGGGGGGGCCACTAATGAAAAACTGTTTTTT,CACPFGGATNEKLFF,TRBV30,TRBJ1-4,-,-
TGTGCCAGCAGTGTACAGGTCGATCCCGGCATTGGAAACACCATATATTTT,CASSVQVDPGIGNTIYF,TRBV27,TRBJ1-3,-,-
TGTGCCAGCAGCCCGCCCTCCTATAATTCACCCCTCCACTTT,CASSPPSYNSPLHF,TRBV6-5,TRBJ1-6,-,-
TGTGCCAGCAGTTTAGGCCCACCCTACGAGCAGTACTTC,CASSLGPPYEQYF,TRBV6-2/TRBV6-3,TRBJ2-7,few,-
TGTGCCAGCAGGGACCGGACGTTCATCGATACGCAGTATTTT,CASRDRTFIDTQYF,TRBV2,TRBJ2-3,-,-
TGTGCCTGGAGTAGAGGGGGTAGAGCCAAAAACATTCAGTACTTC,CAWSRGGRAKNIQYF,TRBV30,TRBJ2-4,once,-
TGTGCCTGGAGTGGAACGACAGGGGCTGTAAACTATGGCTACACCTTC,CAWSGTTGAVNYGYTF,TRBV30,TRBJ1-2,-,TRBD1
TGTGCCAGCAGTTACTTGATAGCGGGAGCGGGAAACATTCAGTACTTC,CASSYLIAGAGNIQYF,TRBV6-5,TRBJ2-4,-,TRBD2
TGTGCCAGCACCAATCCGGACCGGGGGCAGGGAAACACCATATATTTT,CASTNPDRGQGNTIYF,TRBV5-4,TRBJ1-3,-,-
TGCGCCAGCAGCCAAGAACGGGGCTCTGGACCAAGCAATCAGCCCCAGCATTTT,CASSQERGSGPSNQPQHF,TRBV4-1,TRBJ1-5,-,-
TGTGCCAGCAGCTTGCGCAGGGCCAGCACAGATACGCAGTATTTT,CASSLRRASTDTQYF,TRBV7-8,TRBJ2-3,-,-
TGCGCCAGCAGCCAAGAGTTCGGGACAGATTACTACGAGCAGTACTTC,CASSQEFGTDYYEQYF,TRBV4-3,TRBJ2-7,once,TRBD1
TGTGCCAGCAGCGTAGGGGATAACTATGGCTACACCTTC,CASSVGDNYGYTF,TRBV9,TRBJ1-2,-,-
TGTGCCTGGAGTCGGGAGGGAGGAATGGGTGAGCAGTTCTTC,CAWSREGGMGEQFF,TRBV30,TRBJ2-1,-,TRBD2
TGCGCCAGCAGCTTGGCAGGTTTCCAGCCCCAGCATTTT,CASSLAGFQPQHF,TRBV5-1,TRBJ1-5,once,-